The present entry profiles one T cell receptor beta chain with its context. Its target is unknown. The data were obtained in a study of T cell responses to AZD1222 COVID-19 vaccine. Study-level findings and limits: White British ancestry dominated among donors, who included more females, and clonal diversity was possibly underestimated. Only after the peak T cell response were repertoires sampled.

V shed 6 bases and J 2 bases; nucleotides not matched to a gene: 9. In germline, CDR1 is MNHEY, CDR2 SVGAGI. This CDR3 is built from 15 residues. Assay: immunoSEQ multiplex PCR; the TCRdb copy retains only in-frame clones and omits some. The sample records around 130,000 clones, nearly 90% being singletons. The TCR was taken from an adult who received the AZD1222 COVID-19 vaccine. The V and J genes are TRBV6-5 and TRBJ2-7; 8 bases line up with TRBD1. The sample was peripheral blood, taken 28 days after the second AZD1222 dose. In DNA form, the CDR3 reads TGTGCCAGCAGGCCCGCCGGGACAGGTGCCTACGAGCAGTACTTC. It specifies CASRPAGTGAYEQYF.